This record looks at one T cell receptor (beta chain) sequence and its context. Its antigen is undetermined. This entry comes from a study of cytomegalovirus exposure and HLA in healthy donors. Study-wide results and limits: Productive rates of about 90% or about 30% were seen for most TCR beta V segments in an earlier analysis.

PCR amplification relied on 60 Vbeta primers (plus 13 Jbeta primers). TCRdb's table, derived via immunoSEQ multiplex PCR, lists solely in-frame clones and lacks some. This table holds more than 95,000 clones, over 60% found once. From germline, CDR1 is DFQATT and CDR2 SNEGSKA (reference sequence). The CDR3 runs to 11 residues. V was cut by 5 bases and J by 9 bases, with 13 bases left in between. The clonotype originates from a young man in good health and CMV-seronegative. Specimen: PBMCs. The chain is built from TRBV20-1 and TRBJ2-5; D uncertain. The CDR3 DNA sequence: TGCAGTGCTTTACTGGTCGCGTCCCAGTACTTC. This codes for CSALLVASQYF.